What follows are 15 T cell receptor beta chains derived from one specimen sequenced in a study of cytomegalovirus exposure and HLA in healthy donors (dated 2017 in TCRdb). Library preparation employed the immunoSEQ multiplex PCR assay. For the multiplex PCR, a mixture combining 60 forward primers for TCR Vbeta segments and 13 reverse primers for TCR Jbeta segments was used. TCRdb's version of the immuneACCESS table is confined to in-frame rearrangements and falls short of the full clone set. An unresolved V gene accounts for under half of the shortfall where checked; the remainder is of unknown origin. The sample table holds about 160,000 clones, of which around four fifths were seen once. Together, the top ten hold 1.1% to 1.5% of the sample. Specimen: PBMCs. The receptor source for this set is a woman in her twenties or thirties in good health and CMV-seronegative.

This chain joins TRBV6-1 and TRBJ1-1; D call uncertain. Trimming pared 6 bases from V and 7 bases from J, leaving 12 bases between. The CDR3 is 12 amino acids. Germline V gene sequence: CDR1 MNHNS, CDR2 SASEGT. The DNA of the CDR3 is TGTGCCAGCAGAGAACTGGCCCGTGAAGCTTTCTTT. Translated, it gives CASRELAREAFF.

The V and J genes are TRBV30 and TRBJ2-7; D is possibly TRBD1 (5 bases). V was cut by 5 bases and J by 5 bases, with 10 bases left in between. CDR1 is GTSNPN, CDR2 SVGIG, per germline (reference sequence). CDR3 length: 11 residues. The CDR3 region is CAWDSGNEQYF. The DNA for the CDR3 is TGTGCCTGGGACAGTGGGAACGAGCAGTACTTC.

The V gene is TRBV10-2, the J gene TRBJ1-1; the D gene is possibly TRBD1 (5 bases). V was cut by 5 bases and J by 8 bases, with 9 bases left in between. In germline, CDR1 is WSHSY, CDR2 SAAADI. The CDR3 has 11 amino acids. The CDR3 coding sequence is TGCGCCAGCAGTCTGGGGGGGGAAGCTTTCTTT. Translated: CASSLGGEAFF.

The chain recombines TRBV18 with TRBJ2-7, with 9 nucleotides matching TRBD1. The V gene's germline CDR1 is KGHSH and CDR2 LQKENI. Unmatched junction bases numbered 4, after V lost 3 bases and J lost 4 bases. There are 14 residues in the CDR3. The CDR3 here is CASSPPTGGYEQYF. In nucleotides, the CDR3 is TGTGCCAGCTCACCTCCGACAGGGGGTTACGAGCAGTACTTC.

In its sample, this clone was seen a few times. Here the CDR3 DNA reads TGTGCCATCAGTCCAGGGCTCGGCACTGAAGCTTTCTTT. Residues: CAISPGLGTEAFF. The chain recombines TRBV10-3 with TRBJ1-1; D might be TRBD1 (5 bases). The CDR3 runs 13 residues. The germline V gene has CDR1 ENHRY and CDR2 SYGVKD. V lost 5 bases and J lost 4, with 11 bases in between.

Written as DNA, the CDR3 is TGTGCCAGTAGTCTCTCTCTGACAGGGGGCGGGTACGAGCAGTACTTC. As protein: CASSLSLTGGGYEQYF. This chain joins TRBV19 and TRBJ2-7, with 10 positions matching TRBD1. The V gene's germline CDR1 is LNHDA and CDR2 SQIVND (reference sequence). V lost 5 bases, J lost 4 bases, and 11 bases stayed unmatched. The CDR3 spans 16 residues.

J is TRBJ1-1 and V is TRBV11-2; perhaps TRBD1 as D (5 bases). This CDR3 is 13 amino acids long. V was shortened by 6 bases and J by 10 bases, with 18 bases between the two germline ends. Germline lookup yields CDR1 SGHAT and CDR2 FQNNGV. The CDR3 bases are TGTGCCAGCAGGCGGGACCTTTCTTTGGGAGCTTTCTTT. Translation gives CASRRDLSLGAFF.

The DNA of the CDR3 is TGTGCCAGCAGCTTAGAGCCAGGGGCCATCGATGGCTACACCTTC. This sequence encodes CASSLEPGAIDGYTF. This chain joins TRBV7-9 and TRBJ1-2; D is perhaps TRBD1 (6 bases). CDR1 SEHNR and CDR2 FQNEAQ come from the germline V gene (reference sequence). The CDR3 runs to 15 residues. V was clipped by 1 base and J by 6 bases, with 15 bases between them.

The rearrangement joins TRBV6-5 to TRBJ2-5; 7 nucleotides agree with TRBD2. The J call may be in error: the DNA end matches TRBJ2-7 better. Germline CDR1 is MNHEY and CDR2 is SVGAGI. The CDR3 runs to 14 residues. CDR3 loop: CASSQLASSYEQYF. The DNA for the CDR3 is TGTGCCAGCAGTCAACTAGCGAGCTCCTACGAGCAGTACTTC.

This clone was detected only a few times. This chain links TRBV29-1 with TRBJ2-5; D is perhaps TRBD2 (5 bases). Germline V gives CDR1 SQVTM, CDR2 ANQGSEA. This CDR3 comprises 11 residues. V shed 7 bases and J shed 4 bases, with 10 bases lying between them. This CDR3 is CSAGEGETQYF. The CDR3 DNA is TGCAGCGCTGGTGAGGGAGAGACCCAGTACTTC.

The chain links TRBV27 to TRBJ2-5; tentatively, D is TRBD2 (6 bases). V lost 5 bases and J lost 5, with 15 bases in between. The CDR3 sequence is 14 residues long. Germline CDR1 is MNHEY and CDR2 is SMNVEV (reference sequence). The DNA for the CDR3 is TGTGCCAGCAGTCCATCACTAGCTTCCGAGACCCAGTACTTC. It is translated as CASSPSLASETQYF.

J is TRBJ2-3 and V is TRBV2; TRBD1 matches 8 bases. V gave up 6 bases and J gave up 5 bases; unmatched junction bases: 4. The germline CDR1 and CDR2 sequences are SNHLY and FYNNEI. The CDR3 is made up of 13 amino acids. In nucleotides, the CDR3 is TGTGCCAGCAGCGTACAGGGGGGAGATACGCAGTATTTT. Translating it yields CASSVQGGDTQYF.

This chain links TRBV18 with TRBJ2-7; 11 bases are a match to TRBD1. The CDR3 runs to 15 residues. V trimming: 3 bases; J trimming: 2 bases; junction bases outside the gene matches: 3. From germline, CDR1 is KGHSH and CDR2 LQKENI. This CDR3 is CASSPPGQGAYEQYF. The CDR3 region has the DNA TGTGCCAGCTCACCGCCGGGACAGGGGGCCTACGAGCAGTACTTC.

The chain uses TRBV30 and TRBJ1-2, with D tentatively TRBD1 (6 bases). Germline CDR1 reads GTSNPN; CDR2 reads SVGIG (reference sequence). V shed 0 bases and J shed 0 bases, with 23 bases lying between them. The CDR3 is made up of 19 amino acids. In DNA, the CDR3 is TGTGCCTGGAGTGTACCCGCGTCAGACATTTGGGACACTAACTATGGCTACACCTTC. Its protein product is CAWSVPASDIWDTNYGYTF.

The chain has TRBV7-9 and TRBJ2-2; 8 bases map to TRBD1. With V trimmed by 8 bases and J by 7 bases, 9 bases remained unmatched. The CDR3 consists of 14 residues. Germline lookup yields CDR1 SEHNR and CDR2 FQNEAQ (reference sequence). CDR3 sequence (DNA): TGTGCCAGCCTATTGACAGGGGATGGCGGGGAGCTGTTTTTT. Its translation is CASLLTGDGGELFF. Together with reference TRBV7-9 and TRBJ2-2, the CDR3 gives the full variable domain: DTGVSQNPRHKITKRGQNVTFRCDPISEHNRLYWYRQTLGQGPEFLTYFQNEAQLEKSRLLSDRFSAERPKGSFSTLEIQRTEQGDSAMYLCASLLTGDGGELFFGEGSRLTVL.